This note documents a single TCR beta chain sequence. Its antigen remains unidentified. The source of the sample is a study of shared clonotypes between healthy human individuals. TCRdb's copy holds only in-frame clones and misses some; the assay was immunoSEQ multiplex PCR. The sample lists approximately 2.3 million clones; approximately 95% were seen once. Study-wide findings and caveats: Researchers found naive subsets generally carried larger estimated richness than memory subsets.

V gave up 0 bases and J gave up 6 bases, with 12 bases separating them. Germline V gene lookup returns CDR1 LGHNA and CDR2 YSLEER. This CDR3 contains 15 residues. The chain is built from TRBV4-3 and TRBJ1-5, with D possibly matching TRBD1 (6 bases). This TCR was recovered from a man in his late teens or twenties in good health. Some clones in this sample may be carry-over from other donors' samples. The sample taken for sequencing was naive CD4+ T cells from PBMCs. Subset denoted: CD45RA+ positively selected. The DNA for the CDR3 is TGCGCCAGCAGCCAAGAGGCCAGAGGGGGTCAGCCCCAGCATTTT. The encoded protein is CASSQEARGGQPQHF.